This TCR beta chain emerged from a study of cytomegalovirus exposure and HLA in healthy donors. Study results and caveats: Most TCR sequences were uncommon, yet certain public TCRs appeared in many donors. As a later analysis showed, a missense DCLRE1C variant was linked to trimming of TCR beta V- and J-genes. Later analysis suggested most CMV-associated TCR beta chains were HLA-restricted. Immune exposure information comprised only CMV serostatus.

A word on this clone: The antigen is unknown.

13 Jbeta primers and 60 Vbeta primers were used for the PCR. Sequencing was performed with immunoSEQ multiplex PCR; in TCRdb, only in-frame clones are kept and a portion is missing. Of some 250,000 clones listed, about 81% are singletons. The germline CDR1 and CDR2 sequences are MGHRA and YSYEKL. The CDR3 spans 17 residues. V was trimmed by 0 bases and J by 0 bases, leaving 14 bases between them. The chain carries TRBV4-1 and TRBJ1-2; tentative D call: TRBD1 (5 bases). The material sequenced was PBMCs. The source is a woman between 35 and 50 years old in good health and CMV-seropositive. In DNA form, the CDR3 reads TGCGCCAGCAGCCAAGATGCGTGGGGCCAGTCTAACTATGGCTACACCTTC. This sequence encodes CASSQDAWGQSNYGYTF.